Shown below are 21 T cell receptor beta chains from a single sample sequenced in a study of T cells in Graves' hyperthyroidism and ophthalmopathy. What was amplified from RNA transcripts were TCR beta CDR3 regions. Primed by the HTBI set, a first-round RT-PCR was run on the TCR CDR3. TCRdb reprocessed the multiplex PCR reads via MiXCR and lists one record per CDR3 protein. The sample includes approximately 720,000 distinct CDR3 sequences, over 15% seen only once; the top ten take 16%. Sequenced sample: blood. The receptors were gathered from a woman between 45 and 60 years old with Graves' hyperthyroidism that later progressed to Graves' ophthalmopathy.

This sequence joins TRBV7-2 and TRBJ2-3, with 10 bases fitting TRBD2. The length of the CDR3 is 17 residues. V was clipped by 2 bases and J by 5 bases; unmatched bases: 10. The germline V gene has CDR1 SGHTA and CDR2 FQGNSA. The CDR3 DNA is TGTGCCAGCAGCTTAAATGAAGCGGGGGGGCCAGTAGATACGCAGTATTTT. Translated: CASSLNEAGGPVDTQYF.

This clonotype was observed many times. The rearrangement links TRBV2 to TRBJ2-7, with D tentatively TRBD2 (6 bases). V was pared by 5 bases and J by 2 bases, with 13 bases between. The CDR3 length is 14 residues. CDR1 is SNHLY, CDR2 FYNNEI, per germline. CDR3 DNA: TGTGCCAGCAGTAACAGGAGGGGCACCTACGAGCAGTACTTC. This translates into CASSNRRGTYEQYF.

The J gene is TRBJ2-2, the V gene TRBV24-1; 7 bases map to TRBD1. Germline V gene data show CDR1 as KGHDR and CDR2 as SFDVKD. This CDR3 spans 16 amino acids. V was clipped by 2 bases and J by 4 bases; unmatched bases: 6. CDR3 loop: CATSDSQGERTGELFF. In nucleotides, the CDR3 is TGTGCCACCAGTGATTCCCAGGGGGAACGCACCGGGGAGCTGTTTTTT.

Ten or more counts support this clonotype. The rearrangement joins TRBV5-1 to TRBJ2-7; the match to TRBD1 covers 7 bases. The J segment lost 3 bases and the V segment lost 0 bases, leaving 3 bases of the junction unmatched. The CDR3 is 14 amino acids. Germline V lookup: CDR1 SGHRS, CDR2 YFSETQ. CDR3 sequence reads: CASSLDGTVYEQYF. CDR3 nucleotides: TGCGCCAGCAGCTTGGACGGGACAGTCTACGAGCAGTACTTC.

This clonotype appeared a few times. This sequence joins TRBV5-1 and TRBJ2-4, with 8 bases identical to TRBD1. The CDR3 consists of 14 residues. V lost 3 bases and J lost 8; bases outside the gene matches: 7. The germline gives CDR1 SGHRS, CDR2 YFSETQ. The CDR3, as DNA: TGCGCCAGCAGCTCATCCGGGACAGGAGACATTCAGTACTTC. Encoded protein: CASSSSGTGDIQYF. The full variable domain, completed using reference TRBV5-1 and TRBJ2-4, is KAGVTQTPRYLIKTRGQQVTLSCSPISGHRSVSWYQQTPGQGLQFLFEYFSETQRNKGNFPGRFSGRQFSNSRSEMNVSTLELGDSALYLCASSSSGTGDIQYFGAGTRLSVL.

This clonotype was seen more than once but under ten times. V is TRBV7-6 and J is TRBJ1-3; D is ambiguous. The CDR3 has 11 residues. Germline V gives CDR1 SGHVS, CDR2 FNYEAQ. Trimming stripped 10 bases from V and 1 base from J, with 5 bases between. CDR3 bases: TGTGCCACCACTTCTGGAAACACCATATATTTT. As protein: CATTSGNTIYF.

The table lists this clonotype with a few counts. The chain combines TRBV10-3 with TRBJ2-7, with TRBD2 matching over 8 bases. Germline CDR1 ENHRY, CDR2 SYGVKD. This CDR3 contains 14 residues. Germline trimming cut 4 bases from V and 6 bases from J; bases unmatched to any gene: 8. CDR3 sequence (DNA): TGTGCCATCAGTGTCGGCGCGGGGGGCTCCGAGCAGTACTTC. The encoded protein is CAISVGAGGSEQYF.

J is TRBJ2-1 and V is TRBV5-1, with D hard to call. The CDR3 runs to 14 residues. Germline V lookup: CDR1 SGHRS, CDR2 YFSETQ. Trimming shortened V by 3 bases and J by 2 bases, and 9 bases separated the two germline ends. The CDR3 protein is CASSSSFTYNEQFF. The CDR3 DNA sequence: TGCGCCAGCAGCTCATCCTTTACCTACAATGAGCAGTTCTTC.

The chain joins TRBV5-1 to TRBJ1-4, with D possibly being TRBD1 (6 bases). The CDR3 loop spans 13 amino acids. Per the germline V gene, CDR1 is SGHRS and CDR2 is YFSETQ. The ends were cut back, 4 bases at V and 13 bases at J, with 17 bases in the middle. Here the CDR3 DNA reads TGCGCCAGCAGCCCGGAATCGGCAGGGGTACTGTTTTTT. This encodes CASSPESAGVLFF.

This clonotype was seen a few times. V gene TRBV5-1 combines with J gene TRBJ1-1, with TRBD1 as a possible D gene (6 bases). Per germline, CDR1 SGHRS and CDR2 YFSETQ. V was cut by 2 bases and J by 0 bases, with 14 bases left in between. The CDR3 length is 16 residues. The CDR3 sequence: CASSLLQGSMNTEAFF. The CDR3 nucleotides read TGCGCCAGCAGCTTATTACAGGGTTCAATGAACACTGAAGCTTTCTTT. The full variable domain, rest sourced from reference TRBV5-1 and TRBJ1-1, is KAGVTQTPRYLIKTRGQQVTLSCSPISGHRSVSWYQQTPGQGLQFLFEYFSETQRNKGNFPGRFSGRQFSNSRSEMNVSTLELGDSALYLCASSLLQGSMNTEAFFGQGTRLTVV.

V gene TRBV20-1 combines with J gene TRBJ1-1, with D tentatively TRBD1 (5 bases). V dropped 7 bases and J dropped 10 bases, with 13 bases sitting between them. Germline V gene sequence: CDR1 DFQATT, CDR2 SNEGSKA (reference sequence). The CDR3 contains 10 residues. The CDR3 nucleotides are TGCAGTGTAGTGGAGGGACGAGCTTTCTTT. This codes for CSVVEGRAFF.

This chain connects TRBV10-2 to TRBJ1-3; no firm D call. Germline V gene sequence: CDR1 WSHSY, CDR2 SAAADI. V was trimmed by 0 bases and J by 4 bases, leaving 4 bases between them. The CDR3 extends over 13 amino acids. CDR3 sequence reads: CASSESRGNTIYF. CDR3 nucleotides: TGCGCCAGCAGTGAGTCGAGAGGAAACACCATATATTTT.

For this clonotype: An end of the junction does not agree with germline; a read error may underlie this. The rearrangement links TRBV6-4 to TRBJ1-1; D remains unclear. This CDR3 is built from 15 residues. CDR1 and CDR2 (germline): MRHNA, SNTAGT. CDR3: CAISEAGYMNTEAFF. The CDR3 coding sequence is TGTGCCATCAGTGAGGCGGGCTATATGAACACTGAAGCTTTCTTT.

This clonotype was recorded a few times. The chain uses TRBV20-1 and TRBJ2-1, with a possible D match to TRBD2 (6 bases). In germline, CDR1 is DFQATT, CDR2 SNEGSKA (reference sequence). Trimming removed 3 bases at V and 0 bases at J, with 15 bases between. The CDR3 runs to 16 residues. The CDR3 nucleotides are TGCAGTGCTAGTCCCGCCGGGGGTAGCTCCTACAATGAGCAGTTCTTC. Translating it yields CSASPAGGSSYNEQFF.

Ten or more counts support this clonotype. The chain combines TRBV2 with TRBJ2-5; 7 nucleotides agree with TRBD1. CDR3 length: 16 amino acids. In germline, CDR1 is SNHLY, CDR2 FYNNEI. The V and J ends lost 2 bases and 3 bases, in that order; junction bases with no gene match: 9. The CDR3 spells CASSEWVTGLEETQYF. The CDR3 DNA sequence: TGTGCCAGCAGTGAATGGGTGACAGGGTTGGAAGAGACCCAGTACTTC.

The chain carries TRBV7-9 and TRBJ2-5; D unresolved. Germline CDR1 is SEHNR and CDR2 is FQNEAQ (reference sequence). The CDR3 extends over 13 amino acids. V lost 7 bases and J lost 2, with 11 bases in between. The CDR3 is CASTSWSQETQYF. The CDR3 DNA reads as TGTGCCAGCACCTCGTGGTCGCAAGAGACCCAGTACTTC.

In its sample, this clonotype was seen many times. The gene calls are TRBV7-9 and TRBJ1-1; maybe TRBD1 (6 bases). This CDR3 comprises 17 residues. CDR1 and CDR2 from the germline V gene are SEHNR and FQNEAQ (reference sequence). Trimming cost V 4 bases and J 1 base, with 19 bases left between them. In DNA form, the CDR3 reads TGTGCCAGCAGCTCTGGGGAGGGGGGCCTCAGGAACACTGAAGCTTTCTTT. It translates to CASSSGEGGLRNTEAFF.

This sequence joins TRBV20-1 and TRBJ1-3; TRBD1 might be the D (6 bases). The V and J ends lost 0 bases and 2 bases respectively, with 11 bases between them. The CDR3 has 15 amino acids. Germline V gene sequence: CDR1 DFQATT, CDR2 SNEGSKA (reference sequence). The CDR3 nucleotides are TGCAGTGCTAGAGATTTCCGGACAGCTGGAAACACCATATATTTT. It translates to CSARDFRTAGNTIYF.

J is TRBJ1-2 and V is TRBV6-1, with TRBD1 matching over 9 bases. Trimming removed 5 bases from V and 4 bases from J; junction bases left unmatched: 11. The V gene's germline CDR1 is MNHNS and CDR2 SASEGT. This CDR3 has 16 amino acids. CDR3: CASSRGNRGPPYGYTF. In DNA, the CDR3 is TGTGCCAGCAGTCGGGGCAACAGGGGGCCTCCCTATGGCTACACCTTC.

This clonotype was recorded many times. DNA for the CDR3: TGTGCCAGCAGCCAAGAGTACGGGGCAGCATTCGTGTATGGCTACACCTTC. Translated, it gives CASSQEYGAAFVYGYTF. V and J are TRBV3-1 and TRBJ1-2; a weak D match, TRBD1 (5 bases). This CDR3 region has 17 residues. Trimming pared 0 bases from V and 5 bases from J, leaving 19 bases between. CDR1 is LGHDT, CDR2 YNNKEL, per germline (reference sequence).

This clonotype was observed many times. The V call is TRBV20-1, the J call TRBJ1-5; the D gene is possibly TRBD1 (5 bases). Trimming pared 6 bases from V and 7 bases from J, leaving 16 bases between. The germline V gene has CDR1 DFQATT and CDR2 SNEGSKA (reference sequence). This CDR3 is built from 13 residues. CDR3 sequence: CSAEGGVGQPQHF. DNA for the CDR3: TGCAGTGCCGAGGGAGGGGTCGGCCAGCCCCAGCATTTT.